This T cell receptor (beta chain) is from a study of T cell repertoires and HLA-DP antigens. Study-level information: CD4+ T cells were cocultured with HeLa cells expressing HLA-DP.

Amplification used primers for 54 TRBV and 13 TRBJ segments. TCRdb's table, derived via immunoSEQ multiplex PCR, lists solely in-frame clones and lacks some. The profile covers about 110,000 clones, with nearly 95% appearing a single time and over 0.25% taken by the ten largest. As for this clone: Its antigen is unidentified.

The germline V gene encodes CDR1 SGHNT and CDR2 YYREEE (reference sequence). The CDR3 runs 14 residues. Trimming shortened V by 0 bases and J by 9 bases, and 13 bases separated the two germline ends. This chain links TRBV5-4 with TRBJ2-1; perhaps TRBD2 as D (6 bases). The TCR sequence derives from a woman aged 18-29 years in good health and CMV-seronegative. Sequencing was done on a sample of CD4+ T cells from PBMCs. The DNA of the CDR3 is TGTGCCAGCAGCTTGGGAGCGGAGGGTCGTGAGCAGTTCTTC. Protein product: CASSLGAEGREQFF.